A single sample gave rise to the 32 T cell receptor beta chains below, sequenced in a study of identical twins. TCRdb ran MiXCR on the 5' RACE reads and lists one entry per CDR3 protein. Among roughly 1.6 million distinct CDR3 sequences listed, under 35% were seen once. Specimen: cord blood. The receptors derive from a newborn girl in good health.

This clonotype has just a few counts. The chain couples TRBV25-1 to TRBJ1-2; D call uncertain. The CDR3 has 17 amino acids. Germline CDR1 reads MGHDK; CDR2 reads SYGVNS. Trimming left V 4 bases short and J 0 bases short, with 18 bases between. The CDR3 bases are TGTGCCAGCAGTGCTCTTGAGGGAACAAGACCTAACTATGGCTACACCTTC. Its protein is CASSALEGTRPNYGYTF.

This chain uses TRBV12-3 or TRBV12-4 with TRBJ2-3; TRBD2 is a possible D gene (5 bases). This CDR3 has 14 amino acids. Trimming took 3 bases from V and 7 from J, leaving 14 bases between them. Here the CDR3 reads CASSFLRDRNTQYF. Written as DNA, the CDR3 is TGTGCCAGCAGTTTCCTTCGGGATCGTAATACGCAGTATTTT.

V usage is TRBV6-5 and J usage is TRBJ2-5, with 8 bases fitting TRBD1. The DNA end favors TRBJ2-4, so the J call may be wrong. Per the germline V gene, CDR1 is MNHEY and CDR2 is SVGAGI. The CDR3 sequence is 14 residues long. The CDR3 is CASKNRDRTTIQYF. CDR3 nucleotide sequence: TGTGCCAGCAAAAACCGGGACAGGACGACCATTCAGTACTTC.

The chain carries TRBV20-1 and TRBJ2-7; D not certain. The V gene lost 0 bases and the J gene lost 0 bases, with 6 bases spanning the gap. Germline V gives CDR1 DFQATT, CDR2 SNEGSKA (reference sequence). The CDR3 consists of 13 residues. The CDR3 DNA reads TGCAGTGCTAGAGACAGGCACTCCTACGAGCAGTACTTC. Translated, it gives CSARDRHSYEQYF.

This clonotype was found many times. The chain uses TRBV2 and TRBJ2-1; 7 nucleotides line up with TRBD1. V trimming: 7 bases; J trimming: 3 bases; junction bases outside the gene matches: 9. CDR3 length: 15 residues. CDR1 SNHLY and CDR2 FYNNEI come from the germline V gene. This chain's CDR3 is CASTKRTGRYNEQFF. The CDR3 coding sequence is TGTGCCAGCACTAAGAGGACAGGACGCTACAATGAGCAGTTCTTC.

The sample holds many counts of this clonotype. The rearrangement links TRBV10-3 to TRBJ1-5; D remains unclear. Per the germline V gene, CDR1 is ENHRY and CDR2 is SYGVKD. This CDR3 comprises 14 residues. The V and J ends lost 4 bases and 0 bases respectively, with 7 bases between them. The CDR3 coding sequence is TGTGCCATCAGTGGAGCGAATAGCAATCAGCCCCAGCATTTT. Its translation is CAISGANSNQPQHF.

This clonotype showed up just a few times. This chain joins TRBV20-1 and TRBJ2-3, with 8 bases lining up with TRBD2. Trimming removed 3 bases from V and 4 bases from J; junction bases left unmatched: 6. CDR3 length: 14 amino acids. CDR1 is DFQATT, CDR2 SNEGSKA, per germline (reference sequence). CDR3 nucleotides: TGCAGTGCTAGGGCGGGAGGTTTGGCAGATACGCAGTATTTT. It is translated as CSARAGGLADTQYF.

This clonotype was picked up a small number of times. The rearrangement uses TRBV11-2 and TRBJ2-1, with TRBD2 matching 11 bases. V lost 3 bases and J lost 2; bases outside the gene matches: 6. This CDR3 comprises 17 residues. Germline CDR1 and CDR2: SGHAT and FQNNGV. The CDR3 is CASSFLRLAGTYNEQFF. The DNA of the CDR3 is TGTGCCAGCAGCTTCCTCCGACTAGCGGGGACCTACAATGAGCAGTTCTTC.

This chain uses TRBV20-1 with TRBJ2-3; maybe TRBD2 (5 bases). Germline values: CDR1 DFQATT, CDR2 SNEGSKA (reference sequence). CDR3 length: 14 amino acids. Trimming cost V 3 bases and J 3 bases, with 13 bases left between them. CDR3 nucleotide sequence: TGCAGTGCTAGGCGAGGGCGCGCAACAGATACGCAGTATTTT. Protein sequence: CSARRGRATDTQYF.

The chain is built from TRBV27 and TRBJ2-2; 12 bases map to TRBD2. J was trimmed by 7 bases and V by 5 bases; bases with no gene match: 5. In germline, CDR1 is MNHEY, CDR2 SMNVEV (reference sequence). The length of the CDR3 is 15 residues. The CDR3 sequence is CASSLETSGGGELFF. In DNA form, the CDR3 reads TGTGCCAGCAGTCTAGAGACTAGCGGGGGCGGGGAGCTGTTTTTT.

The V gene is TRBV7-9, the J gene TRBJ2-7; unclear D gene. Germline CDR1 SEHNR, CDR2 FQNEAQ (reference sequence). Trimming took off 5 bases at V and 2 bases at J, with 10 bases between the two ends. This CDR3 region has 13 residues. The CDR3: CASSPLSAYEQYF. In nucleotides, the CDR3 is TGTGCCAGCAGCCCATTATCAGCCTACGAGCAGTACTTC.

In the case of this clonotype: Sequence at one end of the junction differs from germline and may be a read error. This chain connects TRBV12-3 or TRBV12-4 to TRBJ2-1; the D is unclear. This CDR3 spans 11 amino acids. CDR3: CASSPRYEQVF. As DNA, the CDR3 is TGTGCCAGCAGCCCCCGGTATGAGCAGGTCTTC.

This chain joins TRBV6-6 and TRBJ2-7, with 7 bases matching TRBD2. CDR1 is MNHNY, CDR2 SVGAGI, per germline (reference sequence). CDR3 size: 15 residues. The V gene end was trimmed by 2 bases and the J gene end by 7 bases; junction bases not matched to a gene: 11. DNA for the CDR3: TGTGCCAGCAGTTACATGGCTAGCGGATACAATGAGCAGTACTTC. Residues: CASSYMASGYNEQYF.

The genes are TRBV12-3 or TRBV12-4 and TRBJ2-3, with D perhaps being TRBD1 or TRBD2 (5 bases each). The CDR3 runs 21 residues. The V end lost 3 bases, the J end lost 0 bases, and 28 bases lay between the germline ends. The CDR3, as DNA: TGTGCCAGCAGTTTCCAGCTTGGGCGCAGAGGGCCAGAGGGGAGCACAGATACGCAGTATTTT. Protein: CASSFQLGRRGPEGSTDTQYF.

In the case of this clonotype: Mismatch with germline at one junction end may stem from a read error. The rearrangement links TRBV11-2 to TRBJ1-1; TRBD1 matches 8 bases. This CDR3 has 15 amino acids. Germline V gives CDR1 SGHAT, CDR2 FQNNGV. The CDR3 coding sequence is TGTGCCAGCAGCTCCTACAGGGGGAAGAACACTGTAGCTTTCTTT. It encodes CASSSYRGKNTVAFF.

This chain links TRBV20-1 with TRBJ1-6; 7 bases match TRBD1. In germline, CDR1 is DFQATT, CDR2 SNEGSKA (reference sequence). V was clipped by 4 bases and J by 0 bases; unmatched bases: 21. This CDR3 spans 21 amino acids. CDR3 sequence reads: CSAKGQAVWYLPSSYNSPLHF. CDR3 nucleotide sequence: TGCAGTGCTAAAGGACAGGCCGTGTGGTACCTCCCGAGCTCCTATAATTCACCCCTCCACTTT.

This CDR3 reads CAITREGLNTEAFF. The CDR3 bases are TGTGCCATCACCAGGGAGGGATTGAACACTGAAGCTTTCTTT. The chain uses TRBV10-3 and TRBJ1-1, with D tentatively TRBD1 (5 bases). V shed 7 bases and J shed 0 bases, with 12 bases lying between them. This CDR3 comprises 14 residues. The germline V gene has CDR1 ENHRY and CDR2 SYGVKD.

Concerning this clonotype: One junction end does not reproduce the germline sequence, and a read error may be involved. The gene calls are TRBV5-1 and TRBJ1-5; no reliable D call. The CDR3 totals 15 residues. Germline CDR1 reads SGHRS; CDR2 reads YFSETQ. CDR3 region: CAGSLVGGRNQPQHF. CDR3 DNA sequence: TGCGCCGGCAGCTTGGTGGGAGGGCGCAATCAGCCCCAGCATTTT.

The V call is TRBV6-5, the J call TRBJ2-3; D possibly corresponds to TRBD1 (6 bases). The CDR3 runs to 18 residues. Deletions cut 4 bases from V and 0 bases from J, with 20 bases between. Germline V gives CDR1 MNHEY, CDR2 SVGAGI. CDR3 loop: CASSFTGITTPSTDTQYF. The CDR3 DNA is TGTGCCAGCAGTTTTACAGGGATAACGACGCCTAGCACAGATACGCAGTATTTT.

The table lists this clonotype with many counts. The rearrangement links TRBV29-1 to TRBJ2-7, with no clear D. This CDR3 comprises 11 residues. In germline, CDR1 is SQVTM, CDR2 ANQGSEA. The ends were cut back, 4 bases at V and 3 bases at J, with 7 bases in the middle. The CDR3 region is CSVGKGYEQYF. CDR3 sequence (DNA): TGCAGCGTTGGTAAGGGCTACGAGCAGTACTTC.

In this sample, this clonotype turned up a few times. This chain links TRBV4-1 with TRBJ1-5, with 7 bases fitting TRBD1. This CDR3 spans 16 amino acids. Losses at the gene ends were 0 bases for V and 0 bases for J; bases not matched to a gene: 2. Germline V lookup: CDR1 MGHRA, CDR2 YSYEKL. The CDR3 region has the DNA TGCGCCAGCAGCCAAGAGACAGGGTATAGCAATCAGCCCCAGCATTTT. Translation gives CASSQETGYSNQPQHF.

This chain joins TRBV12-3 or TRBV12-4 and TRBJ1-2; 9 positions match TRBD1. This CDR3 has 16 residues. V gave up 7 bases and J gave up 4 bases; unmatched junction bases: 13. This chain's CDR3 is CASTPTGGISLYGYTF. CDR3 in DNA: TGTGCCAGCACCCCGACAGGGGGAATTTCCCTCTATGGCTACACCTTC.

V gene TRBV28 combines with J gene TRBJ2-1; 7 nucleotides match TRBD2. The germline CDR1 and CDR2 sequences are MDHEN and SYDVKM. V dropped 1 base and J dropped 6; count of bases not matched to a gene: 6. The CDR3 is 15 amino acids. The CDR3 nucleotides read TGTGCCAGCAGTTTATCGGGGGGTTACATCAATGAGCAGTTCTTC. Amino acids: CASSLSGGYINEQFF.

This clonotype has a handful of counts. The chain employs TRBV20-1 and TRBJ2-3; D not resolved. CDR1 is DFQATT, CDR2 SNEGSKA, per germline (reference sequence). Trimming took 7 bases from V and 13 from J, leaving 15 bases between them. CDR3 length equals 10 residues. CDR3 nucleotides: TGCAGTGTCTCGGGCCCGTCCAAGTATTTT. Protein: CSVSGPSKYF.

The genes are TRBV27 and TRBJ1-2; D may be TRBD1 (6 bases). From germline, CDR1 is MNHEY and CDR2 SMNVEV (reference sequence). CDR3 size: 14 residues. V was shortened by 3 bases and J by 7 bases, with 15 bases between the two germline ends. The CDR3 DNA sequence: TGTGCCAGCAGTTTGAGGCAGGGGAATGGTGGCTACACCTTC. Translated, it gives CASSLRQGNGGYTF.

Only a few counts were recorded for this clonotype. The CDR3 here is CASSPGPASIDTQYF. The CDR3 nucleotides read TGCGCCAGCAGCCCGGGACCGGCTTCCATAGATACGCAGTATTTT. The chain employs TRBV5-1 and TRBJ2-3; D may be TRBD1 or TRBD2 (5 bases each). The CDR3 contains 15 residues. Trimming took 4 bases from V and 5 from J, leaving 17 bases between them. Germline V gene data show CDR1 as SGHRS and CDR2 as YFSETQ.

V and J are TRBV10-3 and TRBJ2-5; 9 bases align to TRBD2. From germline, CDR1 is ENHRY and CDR2 SYGVKD. J was trimmed by 9 bases and V by 6 bases; bases with no gene match: 11. The CDR3 extends over 14 amino acids. This CDR3 is CAISSTSGSGAQYF. The CDR3 coding sequence is TGTGCCATCAGCTCGACTAGCGGATCTGGGGCCCAGTACTTC.

This clonotype was picked up many times. The V call is TRBV20-1, the J call TRBJ2-7; 9 nucleotides match TRBD2. V was clipped by 6 bases and J by 2 bases; unmatched bases: 5. Germline V CDR1 and CDR2: DFQATT, SNEGSKA (reference sequence). This CDR3 spans 13 amino acids. CDR3 bases: TGCAGTGCATCCGGGACTAGCCCCTACGAGCAGTACTTC. Translating gives CSASGTSPYEQYF.

This clonotype was picked up one time. Being one base from a much bigger clone, this may be a read error. This chain links TRBV13 with TRBJ1-5; the match to TRBD1 covers 9 bases. The CDR3 length is 15 residues. Germline values: CDR1 PRHDT, CDR2 FYEKMQ (reference sequence). CDR3 nucleotide sequence: TGTGCCAGCAGCTTAGGGGACAGGGGCAATCCGCCCCAGCATTTT. Protein product: CASSLGDRGNPPQHF. Complete variable domain (other parts from reference TRBV13 and TRBJ1-5): AAGVIQSPRHLIKEKRETATLKCYPIPRHDTVYWYQQGPGQDPQFLISFYEKMQSDKGSIPDRFSAQQFSDYHSELNMSSLELGDSALYFCASSLGDRGNPPQHFGDGTRLSIL.

This clonotype was observed a handful of times. The rearrangement links TRBV10-3 to TRBJ1-4; 8 bases are a match to TRBD1. CDR1 and CDR2 from the germline V gene are ENHRY and SYGVKD. Losses at the gene ends were 10 bases for V and 8 bases for J; bases not matched to a gene: 9. This CDR3 has 13 residues. The chain's CDR3 is CATLGQGEEKLFF. The CDR3, as DNA: TGTGCCACCCTAGGACAGGGAGAGGAAAAACTGTTTTTT.

This clonotype was observed a handful of times. The chain uses TRBV13 and TRBJ2-3; 7 bases agree with TRBD1. Germline assignment: CDR1 PRHDT and CDR2 FYEKMQ (reference sequence). V lost 6 bases to trimming and J lost 0 bases; unmatched junction nucleotides: 18. CDR3 length: 19 residues. CDR3 in amino acids: CASSKPGQINSKSTDTQYF. The CDR3 coding sequence is TGTGCCAGCAGTAAACCGGGACAGATAAATTCTAAGAGCACAGATACGCAGTATTTT. The complete variable domain, with remaining parts taken from reference TRBV13 and TRBJ2-3, reads AAGVIQSPRHLIKEKRETATLKCYPIPRHDTVYWYQQGPGQDPQFLISFYEKMQSDKGSIPDRFSAQQFSDYHSELNMSSLELGDSALYFCASSKPGQINSKSTDTQYFGPGTRLTVL.

This clonotype was recorded at least ten times. The chain couples TRBV7-2 to TRBJ2-1; 7 nucleotides align to TRBD2. The CDR3 runs 15 residues. After removal of 5 bases from V and 1 base from J, the junction contained 5 bases not matched to a gene. Germline CDR1 is SGHTA and CDR2 is FQGNSA. CDR3 in amino acids: CASSPPSGSYNEQFF. CDR3 nucleotide sequence: TGTGCCAGCAGCCCCCCTAGCGGATCCTACAATGAGCAGTTCTTC.